Shown below are 16 T cell receptor beta chains from a single sample sequenced in a study of radiotherapy plus CTLA-4 blockade in lung cancer. Generated by immunoSEQ multiplex PCR, the TCRdb table keeps only in-frame clones and is missing some. Seen here are about 98,000 clones, 82% observed once, and the top ten hold roughly 3.5%. Sequencing used peripheral blood, obtained from a patient treated with radiotherapy plus ipilimumab. The receptors here all came from a human donor with non-small cell lung cancer who had a partial response to radiotherapy plus ipilimumab.

The V call is TRBV5-1, the J call TRBJ2-7; D is possibly TRBD2 (5 bases). Germline V gene lookup returns CDR1 SGHRS and CDR2 YFSETQ. Trimming pared 0 bases from V and 1 base from J, leaving 11 bases between. The CDR3 has 15 amino acids. The CDR3 nucleotides read TGCGCCAGCAGCTTGGCCACCGGGAAGTCCTACGAGCAGTACTTC. This gives the protein CASSLATGKSYEQYF.

This sequence joins TRBV18 and TRBJ2-7; 12 bases are shared with TRBD2. The V segment lost 3 bases and the J segment 2 bases; nucleotides outside the gene matches: 8. Germline CDR1 is KGHSH and CDR2 is LQKENI. This CDR3 has 17 amino acids. CDR3 nucleotide sequence: TGTGCCAGCTCACCTGCCGGGACTAGCGGGCAAACCTACGAGCAGTACTTC. Translating it yields CASSPAGTSGQTYEQYF. Drawing the rest from reference TRBV18 and TRBJ2-7, the complete variable domain is NAGVMQNPRHLVRRRGQEARLRCSPMKGHSHVYWYRQLPEEGLKFMVYLQKENIIDESGMPKERFSAEFPKEGPSILRIQQVVRGDSAAYFCASSPAGTSGQTYEQYFGPGTRLTVT.

CDR3 sequence reads: CASSGLAHNEQFF. CDR3 bases: TGTGCCAGCAGTGGACTAGCTCACAATGAGCAGTTCTTC. The chain combines TRBV7-9 with TRBJ2-1; 8 bases match TRBD2. The ends lost 6 bases at V and 5 bases at J; junction bases unmatched: 3. This CDR3 has 13 residues. Germline lookup yields CDR1 SEHNR and CDR2 FQNEAQ (reference sequence).

The chain employs TRBV5-1 and TRBJ2-3; TRBD2 matches at 7 bases. The CDR3 length is 15 residues. Germline CDR1 and CDR2: SGHRS and YFSETQ. V shed 7 bases and J 2 bases; nucleotides not matched to a gene: 10. This CDR3 reads CASLDGTTNTDTQYF. The CDR3 DNA sequence: TGCGCCAGCTTGGACGGGACTACCAACACAGATACGCAGTATTTT.

The rearrangement joins TRBV6-1 to TRBJ1-5, with 7 bases aligning to TRBD1. V shed 6 bases and J 6 bases; nucleotides not matched to a gene: 8. The V gene's germline CDR1 is MNHNS and CDR2 SASEGT. The CDR3 runs 14 residues. The CDR3 is CASSQTGIGQPQHF. CDR3 DNA sequence: TGTGCCAGCAGCCAGACAGGGATAGGTCAGCCCCAGCATTTT.

This clone occurred once. V and J are TRBV5-1 and TRBJ1-2; 7 nucleotides align to TRBD1. The CDR3 runs 14 residues. J gave up 11 bases and V 0 bases, and 10 bases lay outside the gene matches. The germline gives CDR1 SGHRS, CDR2 YFSETQ. This CDR3 is CASSLAPGQPLYTF. The CDR3 bases are TGCGCCAGCAGCTTGGCACCGGGACAGCCTCTGTACACCTTC.

The genes are TRBV27 and TRBJ1-3; D perhaps matches TRBD1 (6 bases). Germline V lookup: CDR1 MNHEY, CDR2 SMNVEV (reference sequence). The V end was cut by 7 bases, the J end by 0 bases, with 7 bases between. The CDR3 is 13 residues long. The CDR3: CASKDSSGNTIYF. The DNA for the CDR3 is TGTGCCAGCAAGGACAGCTCTGGAAACACCATATATTTT.

This clone was observed a single time. The V and J genes are TRBV28 and TRBJ1-4, with D perhaps TRBD1 (5 bases). The CDR3 is made up of 15 amino acids. Trimming stripped 3 bases from V and 0 bases from J, with 8 bases between. The germline gives CDR1 MDHEN, CDR2 SYDVKM. Here the CDR3 reads CASSLQGSTNEKLFF. As DNA, the CDR3 is TGTGCCAGCAGTTTGCAGGGATCAACTAATGAAAAACTGTTTTTT.

The rearrangement uses TRBV27 and TRBJ2-3; 7 bases map to TRBD1. CDR3 length: 16 residues. With 4 bases clipped from V and 2 bases from J, the junction kept 9 bases outside the gene matches. Per germline, CDR1 MNHEY and CDR2 SMNVEV (reference sequence). The CDR3 loop is CASSYRQGTYTDTQYF. CDR3 sequence (DNA): TGTGCCAGCAGTTATCGACAGGGAACCTACACAGATACGCAGTATTTT.

The gene calls are TRBV7-2 and TRBJ1-5; D is possibly TRBD1 (5 bases). CDR3 length: 13 residues. V was cut by 5 bases and J by 5 bases, with 10 bases left in between. Germline values: CDR1 SGHTA, CDR2 FQGNSA. The CDR3 is CASSVFRDQPQHF. The CDR3 DNA is TGTGCCAGCAGCGTATTCAGGGATCAGCCCCAGCATTTT.

This clone was observed once. This chain joins TRBV27 and TRBJ2-7, with D maybe TRBD2 (5 bases). V dropped 1 base and J dropped 0 bases, with 16 bases sitting between them. This CDR3 region has 17 residues. The germline CDR1 and CDR2 sequences are MNHEY and SMNVEV (reference sequence). Written as DNA, the CDR3 is TGTGCCAGCAGTTTATTTCGGGGAACGGGCAGCTCCTACGAGCAGTACTTC. Its protein product is CASSLFRGTGSSYEQYF.

V and J are TRBV10-1 and TRBJ2-2; TRBD1 is a possible D gene (6 bases). V lost 6 bases, J lost 1 base, and 12 bases lay in between. The germline CDR1 and CDR2 sequences are WNHNN and SYGVQD (reference sequence). The CDR3 extends over 15 amino acids. This chain's CDR3 is CASRPDSRNTGELFF. The CDR3 DNA is TGCGCCAGCAGACCGGACAGCAGGAACACCGGGGAGCTGTTTTTT.

The chain couples TRBV6-5 to TRBJ2-1; tentatively, D is TRBD1 (6 bases). Looked up from germline, CDR1 is MNHEY and CDR2 is SVGAGI. With 6 bases removed from V and 5 bases from J, the gap between germline ends came to 14 bases. The length of the CDR3 is 14 residues. This chain's CDR3 is CASSLQGGHNEQFF. CDR3 nucleotides: TGTGCCAGCAGCCTACAGGGCGGACACAATGAGCAGTTCTTC.

This chain joins TRBV5-1 and TRBJ2-3, with D perhaps matching TRBD1 (9 bases). The CDR3 is 16 residues long. Trimming removed 3 bases at V and 5 bases at J, with 19 bases between. The germline V gene has CDR1 SGHRS and CDR2 YFSETQ. In DNA, the CDR3 is TGCGCCAGCAGCTCGGGGGGGACAGGGCTCGGAGATACGCAGTATTTT. Its translation: CASSSGGTGLGDTQYF.

This clone occurred a few times. The V gene is TRBV6-5, the J gene TRBJ2-7; D possibly corresponds to TRBD1 (5 bases). Trimming cost V 6 bases and J 1 base, with 10 bases left between them. The germline V gene has CDR1 MNHEY and CDR2 SVGAGI. The CDR3 runs to 13 residues. In DNA, the CDR3 is TGTGCCAGCAGCCGACAGTGGTCCTACGAGCAGTACTTC. This sequence encodes CASSRQWSYEQYF.

The table lists this clone with a count of one. The chain combines TRBV5-1 with TRBJ2-7; TRBD2 matches 11 bases. V was clipped by 4 bases and J by 0 bases; unmatched bases: 3. Germline V gene sequence: CDR1 SGHRS, CDR2 YFSETQ. The CDR3 has 15 amino acids. The CDR3 protein is CASSPGLAGSYEQYF. The CDR3 region has the DNA TGCGCCAGCAGCCCCGGACTAGCGGGCTCCTACGAGCAGTACTTC.